This T cell receptor beta chain emerged from a study of shared T cell receptors in the human thymus (dated by TCRdb to the early 2020s). With regard to the full study: The study examined how the human thymus generates shared, self-reactive T-cell receptor alpha chains.

Libraries were made using the immunoSEQ multiplex PCR assay. The clones in this table, taken by TCRdb from immuneACCESS, are in-frame only. Not every clone is retained; where verified, under half of the shortfall comes from an unresolved V gene, and the cause of the rest is unknown. The sample table holds about 660,000 clones, of which approximately 90% were seen once. The biggest ten clones account for around 0.0099% of the sample. From its cysteine to its phenylalanine, the CDR3 spans 18 amino acids. Kept here is only the CDR3 DNA, which spans 54 bases and is read in frame from base 1. The germline V gene (reference sequence) yields MNHEY for CDR1 and SMNVEV for CDR2. V loses 2 bases at its end and J loses 5 bases; junction bases beyond the gene matches: 14. Of note for this clone: The specificity of this receptor is unknown. Base qualities are missing; no much larger clone stands one base away.

The data were also submitted as part of a second study, on human thymus T cells. As that second paper reports: The donors were immunologically healthy infants in Finland who had open corrective cardiac surgery for congenital heart defects. Thymus tissue was collected as surgical resects that were removed during corrective cardiac surgery. Usage of V and J gene segments appeared to be biased in both the thymic and the peripheral blood repertoires. The related research found that thymic TCR repertoires overlapped highly between unrelated individuals. TCR alpha and beta repertoires from under 10 infant thymus samples and a few related peripheral blood samples were characterized in the study. The infant donors were about 6 to 244 days old, and the cohort included several males and a couple of females. After being mechanically released from the tissue, thymocytes were kept at -70 degrees C in pellets of about 8.5-30 million cells. Genomic DNA was extracted from frozen cell pellets with a QIAsymphony instrument. Using the immunoSEQ multiplex PCR assay, the TCRB and TCRAD loci were amplified from a standardized quantity of quality-controlled genomic DNA. The V(D)J region was spanned by amplicons of a length sufficient to cover the CDR3 and to identify V and J genes. Through the commercial immunoSEQ service, the amplicons were sequenced on an Illumina platform. Corrections for primer bias and sequencing errors followed previously described methods, while TCRAD and TCRB definitions were based on the IMGT database. immunoSEQ Analyzer 3.0 and VDJTools were used for repertoire analysis, which covered basic statistics, V/J segment usage, diversity estimates, rarefaction and pairwise overlap. Chao1, ChaoE, Efron-Thisted, Shannon and inverse Simpson indices were used to estimate diversity, which was also estimated on datasets down-sampled to the smallest sample. For repertoire overlap, CDR3 nucleotide sequence, V gene and J gene had to match strictly, and clustering was done by Jaccard-based multidimensional scaling. On average, roughly 800,000 unique TCRB clonotypes were obtained from thymus samples, compared with approximately 84,000 from blood samples.

The chain is assembled from TRBV27 and TRBJ2-1; 8 middle bases align to TRBD2. This clonotype originated in a boy younger than two with a congenital heart defect. Donor details come from another sample of the same person, matched by shared clones. Sequenced input: thymocytes. The CDR3 protein: CASSLTPTSGAGHNEQFF. The DNA sequence is TGTGCCAGCAGTTTAACTCCAACTAGCGGAGCAGGCCACAATGAGCAGTTCTTC.